Described below is a single T cell receptor (beta chain) sequence and its context. Its cognate antigen has yet to be identified. Base qualities are not provided; no much larger clone lies one nucleotide away. Whole blood was collected in K2EDTA tubes by collaborating institutions according to the institutions' own protocols. For TCRbeta analysis, collaborators shipped samples as frozen whole blood, isolated PBMCs, or DNA extracted from either of those sample types. The entry originates in a study of blood T cell repertoires in COVID-19 (dated by TCRdb to between 2020 and 2021). With respect to the entire study: Samples covering the acute and convalescent phases of COVID-19 were provided by collaborators in the United States, Italy and Spain. Subjects who had been exposed to COVID-19, were actively infected with it, or had recovered from it provided the deeply sampled blood TCRbeta repertoires that made up the dataset. A freely available public database, intended as a resource for researchers studying the immune response to SARS-CoV-2, is where the repertoires were released. The prospective study material was composed of cDNA or gDNA derived from T cells, B-cell-depleted T cells, or PBMCs. A de-identified subject ID, COVID-19 status, age in years and sex were almost always included in the sample metadata. Where HLA class I and class II types were available, the types were taken from metadata supplied by the sample provider, not from assay-based typing. The samples were drawn from two sources: the first 160 participants of the ongoing ImmuneRACE study, and 1,200 or so subjects contributed by 6 global collaborators.

What the authors observed across the whole study: The quantity of clinical and demographic metadata differed by source and by participant and was supplied without curation.

TCRbeta CDR3 regions were amplified from genomic DNA by means of the immunoSEQ Assay, a bias-controlled multiplex PCR. Regarding the original processing steps: The number of nucleated cells in each sample was estimated by amplification of reference gene primers within the assay. To quantify the absolute abundance of each unique TCRbeta CDR3 rearrangement, sequence reads were collapsed and filtered. For each sample, productive Simpson clonality was calculated as the square root of Simpson's diversity index over productive rearrangements. Imported from immuneACCESS, the table was reduced by TCRdb to in-frame sequences with V and J called. These copies leave out some clones; in studies compared against another copy, an unresolved V gene accounts for under half, and the cause of the remainder is not known. From that table come the V and J calls and clone size; the DNA was used to work out D and trimming. The sample has 200,000 to 300,000 clones on record, 85% to 90% of them singletons. The top ten clones comprise 3.7% of the sample.

CDR1 and CDR2, per the germline V gene, are SGHDT and YYEEEE. The CDR3 holds 14 amino acids from the cysteine to the phenylalanine. Just the 42-base CDR3 DNA is kept, in frame starting at base 1. V was cut back by 6 bases and J by 1 base, leaving a gap of 13 bases between them. The TCR originated in a woman between 40 and 50 years old with acute or convalescent COVID-19. Here the chain combines TRBV5-6 and TRBJ1-1, and possibly TRBD1, on 6 matching bases. Input material: peripheral blood. The nucleotide sequence reads as follows: TGTGCCAGCAACTCGGACAGATGGAACACTGAAGCTTTCTTT. The translation is CASNSDRWNTEAFF. Joined to the reference TRBV5-6 and TRBJ1-1 proteins, this CDR3 gives the full variable domain: DAGVTQSPTHLIKTRGQQVTLRCSPKSGHDTVSWYQQALGQGPQFIFQYYEEEERQRGNFPDRFSGHQFPNYSSELNVNALLLGDSALYLCASNSDRWNTEAFFGQGTRLTVV.